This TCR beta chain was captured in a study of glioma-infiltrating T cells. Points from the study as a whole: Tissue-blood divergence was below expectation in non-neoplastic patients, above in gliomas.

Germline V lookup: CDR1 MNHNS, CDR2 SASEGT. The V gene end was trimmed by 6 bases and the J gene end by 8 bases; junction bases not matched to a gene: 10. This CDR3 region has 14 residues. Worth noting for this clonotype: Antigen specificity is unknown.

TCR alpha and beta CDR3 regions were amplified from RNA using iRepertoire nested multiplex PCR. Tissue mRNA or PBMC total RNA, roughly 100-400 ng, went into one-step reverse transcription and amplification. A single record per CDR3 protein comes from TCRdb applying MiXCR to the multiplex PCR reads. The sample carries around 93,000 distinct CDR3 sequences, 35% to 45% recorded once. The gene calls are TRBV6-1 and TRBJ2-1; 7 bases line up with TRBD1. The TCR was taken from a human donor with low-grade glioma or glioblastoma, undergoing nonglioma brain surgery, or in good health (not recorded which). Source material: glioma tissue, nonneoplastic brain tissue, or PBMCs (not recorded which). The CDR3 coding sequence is TGTGCCAGCAGACCGGGACAGCTGACCTATGAGCAGTTCTTC. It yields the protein CASRPGQLTYEQFF.